These T cell receptor beta chains were read from a single sample in a study of quantifying T cell responses using KT2 cells. A single record per CDR3 protein comes from TCRdb applying MiXCR to the UMI-ligation and nested PCR reads. The table has 45,000 to 65,000 distinct CDR3 sequences, roughly an eighth seen once. The sequencing sample was made of PBMCs spiked with cells of the T cell clone KT2. These receptor sequences come from a human donor. Each CDR3 is given with its conserved first and last residue. The D gene is left open where the match is weak. For some rows the clone size is stated as once, few or many, or as a class when expanded; others skip it.

j_call clone_size v_call d_call cdr3_aa cdr3_nt
TRBJ1-1 few TRBV20-1 - CSVDGEKGTEAFF TGCAGTGTTGACGGAGAGAAGGGCACTGAAGCTTTCTTT
TRBJ2-7 - TRBV6-2/TRBV6-3 TRBD1 CASSSRLGGWREQYF TGTGCCAGCAGCTCCCGATTAGGGGGCTGGAGGGAGCAGTACTTC
TRBJ1-2 - TRBV15 TRBD1 CATSRDRSVGYTF TGTGCCACCAGCAGGGACAGGTCGGTTGGCTACACCTTC
TRBJ2-5 few TRBV4-1 TRBD1 CASSLLGTAQETQYF TGCGCCAGCAGCTTACTCGGGACAGCGCAAGAGACCCAGTACTTC
TRBJ2-3 - TRBV5-4 TRBD2 CASSLGSGISTDTQYF TGTGCCAGCAGCTTGGGGAGCGGGATAAGCACAGATACGCAGTATTTT
TRBJ2-1 - TRBV13 TRBD2 CASSTDGLAAYNEQFF TGTGCCAGCAGCACCGACGGACTAGCGGCCTACAATGAGCAGTTCTTC
TRBJ2-3 few TRBV12-3/TRBV12-4 TRBD2 CASSFGLAGSTDTQYF TGTGCCAGCAGTTTCGGACTAGCGGGGTCCACAGATACGCAGTATTTT
TRBJ2-7 - TRBV24-1 - CATSDFSGTGYEQYF TGTGCCACCAGTGATTTTTCCGGGACTGGCTACGAGCAGTACTTC
TRBJ2-1 - TRBV20-1 - CSARAGFTLDEQFF TGCAGTGCTAGAGCGGGCTTCACCCTGGATGAGCAGTTCTTC
TRBJ2-3 - TRBV7-2 - CASSLGAGTDTQYF TGTGCCAGCAGCTTAGGTGCGGGGACAGATACGCAGTATTTT
TRBJ1-2 - TRBV28 - CASSPGGLGYGYTF TGTGCCAGCAGCCCAGGTGGGCTCGGCTATGGCTACACCTTC
TRBJ2-7 once TRBV12-3/TRBV12-4 - CASSPWTGGGYEQYF TGTGCCAGCAGTCCTTGGACGGGCGGCGGCTACGAGCAGTACTTC
TRBJ1-5 many TRBV6-2/TRBV6-3 - CASSLGGIQPQHF TGTGCCAGCAGTTTAGGCGGAATTCAGCCCCAGCATTTT
TRBJ2-5 - TRBV5-1 - CASSLGVRETQYF TGCGCCAGCAGCTTGGGGGTTCGGGAGACCCAGTACTTC
TRBJ2-3 - TRBV2 - CDSRSSLTDTQYF TGTGACAGCCGAAGCTCCCTCACAGATACGCAGTATTTT
TRBJ2-1 few TRBV20-1 - CSASRPPEQFF TGCAGTGCTAGTCGACCCCCTGAGCAGTTCTTC
TRBJ1-5 few TRBV5-1 - CASSIGTVDQPQHF TGCGCCAGCAGCATAGGGACGGTCGATCAGCCCCAGCATTTT
TRBJ1-1 - TRBV5-1 - CASSLGRVTWDTEAFF TGCGCCAGCAGCTTGGGACGGGTCACTTGGGACACTGAAGCTTTCTTT
TRBJ1-1 - TRBV7-2 TRBD1 CASSLQGGKNTEAFF TGTGCCAGCAGCTTACAGGGGGGTAAGAACACTGAAGCTTTCTTT
TRBJ2-1 few TRBV12-3/TRBV12-4 - CASSLYPASSRRNEQFF TGTGCCAGCAGTTTATATCCTGCATCTAGCAGGCGCAATGAGCAGTTCTTC
TRBJ2-7 - TRBV6-1 - CASTPLLGEQYF TGTGCCAGCACCCCCCTTCTCGGCGAGCAGTACTTC
TRBJ1-2 - TRBV20-1 - CSARGGAYGYTF TGCAGTGCTAGAGGGGGCGCCTATGGCTACACCTTC
TRBJ2-1 - TRBV27 - CASSLQDARGGEQFF TGTGCCAGCAGTTTGCAGGACGCCCGAGGGGGTGAGCAGTTCTTC
TRBJ2-7 - TRBV27 TRBD1 CASRAGQGRSYEQYF TGTGCCAGCAGGGCGGGACAGGGGAGGTCGTACGAGCAGTACTTC
TRBJ2-1 - TRBV7-2 TRBD2 CASSPLGLAVAYNEQFF TGTGCCAGCAGCCCCCTAGGACTAGCGGTCGCCTACAATGAGCAGTTCTTC